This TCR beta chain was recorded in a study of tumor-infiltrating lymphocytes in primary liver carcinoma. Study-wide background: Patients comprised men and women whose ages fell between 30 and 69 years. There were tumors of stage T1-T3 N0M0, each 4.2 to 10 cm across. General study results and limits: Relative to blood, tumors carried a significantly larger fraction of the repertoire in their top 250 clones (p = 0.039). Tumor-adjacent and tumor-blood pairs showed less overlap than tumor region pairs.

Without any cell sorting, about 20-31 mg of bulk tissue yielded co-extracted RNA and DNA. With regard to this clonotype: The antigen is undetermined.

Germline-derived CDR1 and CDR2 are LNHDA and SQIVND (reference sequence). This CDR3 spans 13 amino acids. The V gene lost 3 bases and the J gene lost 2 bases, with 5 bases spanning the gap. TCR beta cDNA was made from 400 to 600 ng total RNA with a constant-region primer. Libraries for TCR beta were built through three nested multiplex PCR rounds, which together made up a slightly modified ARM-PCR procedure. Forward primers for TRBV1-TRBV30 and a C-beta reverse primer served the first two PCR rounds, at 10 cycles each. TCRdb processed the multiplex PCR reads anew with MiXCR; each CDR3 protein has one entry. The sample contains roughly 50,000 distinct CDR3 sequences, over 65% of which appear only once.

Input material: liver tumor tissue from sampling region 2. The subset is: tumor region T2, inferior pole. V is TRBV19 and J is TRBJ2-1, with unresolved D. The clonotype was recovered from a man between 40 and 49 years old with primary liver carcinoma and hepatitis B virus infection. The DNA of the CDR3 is TGTGCCAGTAGTATTTCTACCTACAATGAGCAGTTCTTC. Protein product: CASSISTYNEQFF.